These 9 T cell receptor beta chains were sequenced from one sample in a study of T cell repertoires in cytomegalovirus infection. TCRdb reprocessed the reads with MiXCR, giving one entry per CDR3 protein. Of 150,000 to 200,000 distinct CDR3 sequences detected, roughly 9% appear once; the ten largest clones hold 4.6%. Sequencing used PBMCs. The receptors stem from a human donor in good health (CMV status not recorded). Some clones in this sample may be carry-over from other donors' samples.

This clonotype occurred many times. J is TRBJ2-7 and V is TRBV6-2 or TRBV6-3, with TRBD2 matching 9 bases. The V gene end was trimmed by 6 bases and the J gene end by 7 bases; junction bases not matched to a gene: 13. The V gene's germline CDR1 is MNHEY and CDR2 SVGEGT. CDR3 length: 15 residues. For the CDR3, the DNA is TGTGCCAGCAGGCCACTTAGCGGGAGCCCGGGGGAGCAGTACTTC. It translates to CASRPLSGSPGEQYF.

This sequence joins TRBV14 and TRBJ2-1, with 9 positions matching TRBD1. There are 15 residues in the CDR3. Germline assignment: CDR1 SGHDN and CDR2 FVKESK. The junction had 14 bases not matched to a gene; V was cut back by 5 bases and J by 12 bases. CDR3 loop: CASSILGQGALGQFF. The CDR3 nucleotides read TGTGCCAGCAGCATTCTGGGACAGGGTGCCTTGGGGCAGTTCTTC. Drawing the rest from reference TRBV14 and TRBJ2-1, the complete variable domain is EAGVTQFPSHSVIEKGQTVTLRCDPISGHDNLYWYRRVMGKEIKFLLHFVKESKQDESGMPNNRFLAERTGGTYSTLKVQPAELEDSGVYFCASSILGQGALGQFFGPGTRLTVL.

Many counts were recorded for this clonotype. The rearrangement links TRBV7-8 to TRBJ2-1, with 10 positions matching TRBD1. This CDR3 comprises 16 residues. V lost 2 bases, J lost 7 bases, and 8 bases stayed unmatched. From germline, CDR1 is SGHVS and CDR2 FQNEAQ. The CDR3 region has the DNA TGTGCCAGCAGCTTACTGGGGACAGGGGTTCCGAATGAGCAGTTCTTC. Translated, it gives CASSLLGTGVPNEQFF.

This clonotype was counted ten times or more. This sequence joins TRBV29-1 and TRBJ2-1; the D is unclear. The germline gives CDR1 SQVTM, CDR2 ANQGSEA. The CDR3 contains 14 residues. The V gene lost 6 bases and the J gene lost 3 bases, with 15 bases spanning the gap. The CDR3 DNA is TGCAGCGTAGCCCACCCTTACTACTACAATGAGCAGTTCTTC. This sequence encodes CSVAHPYYYNEQFF.

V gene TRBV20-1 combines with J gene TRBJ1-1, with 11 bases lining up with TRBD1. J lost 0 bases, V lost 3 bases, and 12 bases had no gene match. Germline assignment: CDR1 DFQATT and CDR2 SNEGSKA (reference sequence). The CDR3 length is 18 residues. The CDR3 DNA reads TGCAGTGCTAGGACCCTGAACCGGGACAGGGGGTTGAACACTGAAGCTTTCTTT. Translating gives CSARTLNRDRGLNTEAFF.

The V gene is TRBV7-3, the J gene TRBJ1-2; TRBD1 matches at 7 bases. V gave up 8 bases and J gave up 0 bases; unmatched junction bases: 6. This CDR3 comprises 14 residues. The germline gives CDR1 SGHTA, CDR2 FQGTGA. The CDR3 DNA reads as TGTGCCAGCGCTCGGGACAGACCTAACTATGGCTACACCTTC. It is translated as CASARDRPNYGYTF.

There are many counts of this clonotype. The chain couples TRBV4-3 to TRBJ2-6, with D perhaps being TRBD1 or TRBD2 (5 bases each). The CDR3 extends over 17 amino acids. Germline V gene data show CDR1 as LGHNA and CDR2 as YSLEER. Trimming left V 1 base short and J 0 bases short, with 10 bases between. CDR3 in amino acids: CASSQGDGDSGANVLTF. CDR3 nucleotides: TGCGCCAGCAGCCAAGGGGACGGAGACTCTGGGGCCAACGTCCTGACTTTC.

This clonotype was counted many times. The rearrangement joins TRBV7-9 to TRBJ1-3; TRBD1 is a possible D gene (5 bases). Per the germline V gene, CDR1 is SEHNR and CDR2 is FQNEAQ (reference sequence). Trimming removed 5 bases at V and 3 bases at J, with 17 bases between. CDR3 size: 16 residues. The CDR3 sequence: CASSRDRPGGGNTIYF. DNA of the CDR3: TGTGCCAGCAGCCGAGACAGACCTGGGGGTGGAAACACCATATATTTT.

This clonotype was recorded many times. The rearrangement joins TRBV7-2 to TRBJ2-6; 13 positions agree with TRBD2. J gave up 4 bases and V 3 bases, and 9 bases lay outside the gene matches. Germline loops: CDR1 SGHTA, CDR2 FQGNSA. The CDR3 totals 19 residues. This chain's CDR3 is CASSLTRTSGSKGANVLTF. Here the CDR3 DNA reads TGTGCCAGCAGCTTGACTCGGACTAGCGGGAGTAAGGGGGCCAACGTCCTGACTTTC. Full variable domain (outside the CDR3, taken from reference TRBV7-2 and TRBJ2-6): GAGVSQSPSNKVTEKGKDVELRCDPISGHTALYWYRQSLGQGLEFLIYFQGNSAPDKSGLPSDRFSAERTGGSVSTLTIQRTQQEDSAVYLCASSLTRTSGSKGANVLTFGAGSRLTVL.